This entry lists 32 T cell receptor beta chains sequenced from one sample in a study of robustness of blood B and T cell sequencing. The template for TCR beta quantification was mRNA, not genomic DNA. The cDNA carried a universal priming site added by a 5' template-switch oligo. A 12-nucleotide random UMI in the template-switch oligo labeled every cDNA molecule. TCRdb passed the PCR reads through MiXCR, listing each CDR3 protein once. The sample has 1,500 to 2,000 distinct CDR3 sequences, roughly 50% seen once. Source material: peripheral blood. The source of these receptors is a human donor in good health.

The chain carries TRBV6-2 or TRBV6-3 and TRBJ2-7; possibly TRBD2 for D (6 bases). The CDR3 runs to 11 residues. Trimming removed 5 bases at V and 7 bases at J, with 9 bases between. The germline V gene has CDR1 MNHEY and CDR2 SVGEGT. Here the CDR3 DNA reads TGTGCCAGCAGTACTCGGGGGGAGCAGTACTTC. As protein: CASSTRGEQYF.

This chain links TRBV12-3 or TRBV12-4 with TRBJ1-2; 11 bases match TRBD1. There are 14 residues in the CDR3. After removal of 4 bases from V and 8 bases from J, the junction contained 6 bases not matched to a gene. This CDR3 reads CASSSRDRGEGYTF. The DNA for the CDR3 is TGTGCCAGCAGTTCCAGGGACAGGGGGGAAGGCTACACCTTC.

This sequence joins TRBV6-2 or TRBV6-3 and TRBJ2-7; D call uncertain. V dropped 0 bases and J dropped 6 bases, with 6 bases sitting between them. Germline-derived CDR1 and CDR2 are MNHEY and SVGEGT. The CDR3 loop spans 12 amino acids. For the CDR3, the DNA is TGTGCCAGCAGTTACTCGACTCGCGAGCAGTACTTC. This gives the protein CASSYSTREQYF.

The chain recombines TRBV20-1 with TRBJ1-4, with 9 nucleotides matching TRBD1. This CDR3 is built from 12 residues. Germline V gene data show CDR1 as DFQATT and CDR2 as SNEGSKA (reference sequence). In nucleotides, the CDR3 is TGCAGGGGACAGGGCAAAAATGAAAAACTGTTTTTT. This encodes CRGQGKNEKLFF.

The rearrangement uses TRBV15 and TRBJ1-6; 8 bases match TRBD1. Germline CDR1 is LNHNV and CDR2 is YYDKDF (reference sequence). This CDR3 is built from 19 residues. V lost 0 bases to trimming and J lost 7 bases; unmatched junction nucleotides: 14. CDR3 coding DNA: TGTGCCACCAGCAGAGATCGAATCAATCCAGGACAGGGCAATTCACCCCTCCACTTT. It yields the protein CATSRDRINPGQGNSPLHF.

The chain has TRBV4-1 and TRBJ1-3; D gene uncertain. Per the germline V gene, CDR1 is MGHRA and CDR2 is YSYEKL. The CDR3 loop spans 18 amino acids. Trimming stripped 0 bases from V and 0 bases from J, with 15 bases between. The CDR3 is CASSQDLEDWFSGNTIYF. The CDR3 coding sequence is TGCGCCAGCAGCCAAGATCTAGAGGACTGGTTCTCTGGAAACACCATATATTTT.

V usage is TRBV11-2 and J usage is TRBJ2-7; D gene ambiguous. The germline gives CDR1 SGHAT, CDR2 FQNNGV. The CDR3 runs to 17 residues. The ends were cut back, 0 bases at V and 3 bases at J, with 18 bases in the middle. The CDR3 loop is CASSLDFLRASSYEQYF. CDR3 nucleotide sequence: TGTGCCAGCAGCTTAGACTTTCTCCGAGCGTCTAGCTACGAGCAGTACTTC.

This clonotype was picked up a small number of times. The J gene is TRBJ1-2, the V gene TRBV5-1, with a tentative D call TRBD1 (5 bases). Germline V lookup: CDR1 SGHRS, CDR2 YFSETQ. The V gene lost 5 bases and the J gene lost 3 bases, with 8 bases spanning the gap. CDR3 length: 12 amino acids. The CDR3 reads CASRKGDYGYTF. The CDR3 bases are TGCGCCAGCAGAAAAGGGGACTATGGCTACACCTTC.

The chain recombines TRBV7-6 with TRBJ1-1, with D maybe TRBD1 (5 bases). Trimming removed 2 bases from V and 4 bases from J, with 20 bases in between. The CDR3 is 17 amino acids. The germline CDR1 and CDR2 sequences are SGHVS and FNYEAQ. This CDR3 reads CASSLISGRGMGTEAFF. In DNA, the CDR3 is TGTGCCAGCAGCTTAATTAGTGGTAGGGGAATGGGCACTGAAGCTTTCTTT.

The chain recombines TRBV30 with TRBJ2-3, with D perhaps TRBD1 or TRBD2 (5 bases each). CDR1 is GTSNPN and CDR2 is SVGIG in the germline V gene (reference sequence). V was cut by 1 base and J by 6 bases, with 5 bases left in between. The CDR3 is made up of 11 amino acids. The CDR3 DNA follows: TGTGCCTGGAGTGGGGGGGATACGCAGTATTTT. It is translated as CAWSGGDTQYF.

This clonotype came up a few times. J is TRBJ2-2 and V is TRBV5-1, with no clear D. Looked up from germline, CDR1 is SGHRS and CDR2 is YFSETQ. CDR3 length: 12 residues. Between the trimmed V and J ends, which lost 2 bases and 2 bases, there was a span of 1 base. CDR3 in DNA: TGCGCCAGCAGCTTCAACACCGGGGAGCTGTTTTTT. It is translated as CASSFNTGELFF.

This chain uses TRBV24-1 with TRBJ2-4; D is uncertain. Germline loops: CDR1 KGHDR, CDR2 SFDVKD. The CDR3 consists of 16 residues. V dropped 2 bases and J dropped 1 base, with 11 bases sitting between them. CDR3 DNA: TGTGCCACCAGTGATTCAGGAGCCCTGGCCAAAAACATTCAGTACTTC. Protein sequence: CATSDSGALAKNIQYF.

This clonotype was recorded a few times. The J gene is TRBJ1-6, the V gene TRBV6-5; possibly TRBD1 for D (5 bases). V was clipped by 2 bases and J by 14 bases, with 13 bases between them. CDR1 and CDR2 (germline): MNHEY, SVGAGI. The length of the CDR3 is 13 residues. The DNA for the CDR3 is TGTGCCAGCAGTTACATAACAGGAAAGGCCCTCCACTTT. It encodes CASSYITGKALHF.

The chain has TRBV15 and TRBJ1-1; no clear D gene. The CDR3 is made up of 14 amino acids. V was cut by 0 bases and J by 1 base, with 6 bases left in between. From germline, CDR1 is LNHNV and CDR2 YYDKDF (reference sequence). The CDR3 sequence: CATSREWGNTEAFF. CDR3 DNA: TGTGCCACCAGCAGAGAATGGGGGAACACTGAAGCTTTCTTT.

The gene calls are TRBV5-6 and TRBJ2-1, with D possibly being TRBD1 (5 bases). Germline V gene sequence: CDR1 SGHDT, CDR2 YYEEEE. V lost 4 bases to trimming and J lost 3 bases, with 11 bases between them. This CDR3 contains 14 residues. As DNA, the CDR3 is TGTGCCAGCAGCCTAGACAGCTACTACAATGAGCAGTTCTTC. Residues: CASSLDSYYNEQFF.

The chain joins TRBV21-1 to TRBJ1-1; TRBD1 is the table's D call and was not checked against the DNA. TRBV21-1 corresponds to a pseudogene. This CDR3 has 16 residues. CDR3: CASSKASGQGGIEAFF. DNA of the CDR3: TGTGCCAGCAGCAAAGCTAGCGGACAGGGTGGAATCGAAGCTTTCTTT.

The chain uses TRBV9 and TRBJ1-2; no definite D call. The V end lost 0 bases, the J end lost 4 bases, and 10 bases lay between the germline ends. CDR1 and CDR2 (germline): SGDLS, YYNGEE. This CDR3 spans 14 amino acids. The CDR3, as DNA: TGTGCCAGCAGCGTAGTGGGCAGGATCTATGGCTACACCTTC. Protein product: CASSVVGRIYGYTF.

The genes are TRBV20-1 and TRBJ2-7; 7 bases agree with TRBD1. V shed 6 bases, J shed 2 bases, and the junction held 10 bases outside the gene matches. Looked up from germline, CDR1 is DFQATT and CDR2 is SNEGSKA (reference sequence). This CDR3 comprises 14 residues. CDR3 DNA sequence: TGCAGTGCGGCACAGGGGTCCAGGACCTACGAGCAGTACTTC. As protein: CSAAQGSRTYEQYF.

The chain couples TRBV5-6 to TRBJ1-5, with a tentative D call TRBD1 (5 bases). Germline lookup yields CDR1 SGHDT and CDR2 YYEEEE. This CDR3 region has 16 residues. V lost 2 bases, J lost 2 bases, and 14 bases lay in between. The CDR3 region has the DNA TGTGCCAGCAGCTTCTCAGGGATTACGGGCAATCAGCCCCAGCATTTT. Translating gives CASSFSGITGNQPQHF. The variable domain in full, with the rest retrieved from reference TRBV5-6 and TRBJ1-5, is DAGVTQSPTHLIKTRGQQVTLRCSPKSGHDTVSWYQQALGQGPQFIFQYYEEEERQRGNFPDRFSGHQFPNYSSELNVNALLLGDSALYLCASSFSGITGNQPQHFGDGTRLSIL.

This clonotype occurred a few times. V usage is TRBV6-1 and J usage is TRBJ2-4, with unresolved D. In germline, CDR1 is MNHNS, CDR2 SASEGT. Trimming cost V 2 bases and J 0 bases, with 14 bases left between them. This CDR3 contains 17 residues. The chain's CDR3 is CASSEPFPSLAKNIQYF. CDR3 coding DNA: TGTGCCAGCAGTGAACCTTTTCCCTCCTTAGCCAAAAACATTCAGTACTTC.

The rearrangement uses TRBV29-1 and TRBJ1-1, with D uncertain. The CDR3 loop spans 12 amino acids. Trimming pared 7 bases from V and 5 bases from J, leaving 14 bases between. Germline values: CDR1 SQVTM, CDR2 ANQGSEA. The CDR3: CSAPLVDTEAFF. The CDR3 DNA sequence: TGCAGCGCCCCCCTGGTCGATACTGAAGCTTTCTTT. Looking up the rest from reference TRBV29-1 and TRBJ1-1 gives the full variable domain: SAVISQKPSRDICQRGTSLTIQCQVDSQVTMMFWYRQQPGQSLTLIATANQGSEATYESGFVIDKFPISRPNLTFSTLTVSNMSPEDSSIYLCSAPLVDTEAFFGQGTRLTVV.

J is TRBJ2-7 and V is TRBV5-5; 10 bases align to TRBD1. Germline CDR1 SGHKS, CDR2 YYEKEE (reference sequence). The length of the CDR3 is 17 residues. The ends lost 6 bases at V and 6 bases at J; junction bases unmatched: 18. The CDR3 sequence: CASIKAYMGQGPGEQYF. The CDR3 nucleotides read TGTGCCAGCATCAAAGCTTACATGGGACAGGGGCCTGGCGAGCAGTACTTC.

In DNA form, the CDR3 reads TGCGCCAGCGGGGGGGATAACACTGAAGCTTTCTTT. This translates into CASGGDNTEAFF. The chain employs TRBV5-1 and TRBJ1-1, with D perhaps TRBD1 (5 bases). Germline CDR1 and CDR2: SGHRS and YFSETQ. V was pared by 7 bases and J by 2 bases, with 9 bases between. This CDR3 is 12 amino acids long.

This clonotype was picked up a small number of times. CDR3 sequence (DNA): TGTGCCAGCAGTTTTCTTCGGACAGGGAGTAAAACTGAAGCTTTCTTT. Translated, it gives CASSFLRTGSKTEAFF. The J gene is TRBJ1-1, the V gene TRBV28; 8 bases match TRBD1. The CDR3 extends over 16 amino acids. Trimming took 3 bases from V and 5 from J; bases not matched to a gene: 11. Germline CDR1 reads MDHEN; CDR2 reads SYDVKM.

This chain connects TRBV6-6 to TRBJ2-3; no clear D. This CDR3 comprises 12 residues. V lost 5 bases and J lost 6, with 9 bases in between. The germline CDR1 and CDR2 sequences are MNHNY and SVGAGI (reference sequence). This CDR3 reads CASSPRWDTQYF. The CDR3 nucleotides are TGTGCCAGCAGTCCCCGCTGGGATACGCAGTATTTT.

The CDR3 nucleotides are TGTGCCAGCAGTTTCACAAGTGGCAGATCCAATGAGCAGTTCTTC. The encoded protein is CASSFTSGRSNEQFF. The rearrangement joins TRBV12-3 or TRBV12-4 to TRBJ2-1; D not resolved. V lost 3 bases to trimming and J lost 6 bases, with 15 bases between them. This CDR3 has 15 residues.

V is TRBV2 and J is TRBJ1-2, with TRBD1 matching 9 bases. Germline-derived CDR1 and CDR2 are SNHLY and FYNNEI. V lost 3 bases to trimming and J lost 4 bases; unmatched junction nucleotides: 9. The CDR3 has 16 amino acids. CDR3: CASSEGQGLRSYGYTF. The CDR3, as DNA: TGTGCCAGCAGTGAGGGACAGGGTCTCAGGTCCTATGGCTACACCTTC.

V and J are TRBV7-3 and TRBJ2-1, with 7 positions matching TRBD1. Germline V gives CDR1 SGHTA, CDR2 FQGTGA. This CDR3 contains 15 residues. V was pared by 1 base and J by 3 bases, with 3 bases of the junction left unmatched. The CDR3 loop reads CASSLRQGIYNEQFF. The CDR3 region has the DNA TGTGCCAGCAGCTTAAGACAGGGAATCTACAATGAGCAGTTCTTC.

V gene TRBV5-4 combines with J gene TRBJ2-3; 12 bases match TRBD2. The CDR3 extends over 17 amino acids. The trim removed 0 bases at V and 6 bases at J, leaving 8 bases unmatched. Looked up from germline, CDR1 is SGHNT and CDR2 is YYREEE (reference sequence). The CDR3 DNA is TGTGCCAGCAGCTTGGGACGAACTAGCGGGGGGCGGGATACGCAGTATTTT. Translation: CASSLGRTSGGRDTQYF.

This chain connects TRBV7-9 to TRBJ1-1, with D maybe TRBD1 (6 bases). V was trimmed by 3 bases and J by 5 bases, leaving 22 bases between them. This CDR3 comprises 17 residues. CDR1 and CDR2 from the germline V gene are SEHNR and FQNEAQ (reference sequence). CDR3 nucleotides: TGTGCCAGCAGCTTGGGACCGCTTACAGGGCCGGAAACTGAAGCTTTCTTT. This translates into CASSLGPLTGPETEAFF.

The CDR3 DNA sequence: TGCAGTGCTATGGAGAACACTGAAGCTTTCTTT. Encoded protein: CSAMENTEAFF. The chain uses TRBV20-1 and TRBJ1-1; D remains unclear. Trimming took 4 bases from V and 1 from J, leaving 4 bases between them. CDR1 DFQATT and CDR2 SNEGSKA come from the germline V gene (reference sequence). This CDR3 is built from 11 residues.

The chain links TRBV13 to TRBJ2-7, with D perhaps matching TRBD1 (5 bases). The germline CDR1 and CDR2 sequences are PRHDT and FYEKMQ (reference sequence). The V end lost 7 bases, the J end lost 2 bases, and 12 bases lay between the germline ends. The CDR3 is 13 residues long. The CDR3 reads CASNRQGPYEQYF. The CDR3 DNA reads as TGTGCCAGCAATCGGCAGGGTCCCTACGAGCAGTACTTC.